This T cell receptor beta chain was documented in a study of blood T cell repertoires in COVID-19. The protocol was immunoSEQ multiplex PCR, while the TCRdb copy is restricted to in-frame clones and leaves out a portion. This table has over 250,000 clones, 65% to 90% appearing once. CDR1 is MNHEY and CDR2 is SVGAGI in the germline V gene. The CDR3 has 15 residues. The ends were cut back, 4 bases at V and 0 bases at J, with 10 bases in the middle. The chain joins TRBV6-5 to TRBJ2-1, with D possibly being TRBD1 (5 bases). Sequencing was carried out using peripheral blood. The clonotype comes from a woman in her 70s with COVID-19, enrolled during active disease. The CDR3 protein is CASSSGLSSYNEQFF. The CDR3 nucleotides read TGTGCCAGCAGTTCAGGGCTAAGCTCCTACAATGAGCAGTTCTTC.